The clone carrying this T cell receptor (beta chain) was seen at least ten times. Its matching antigen is unknown. In building TCR beta libraries, iRepertoire HTBI primers were used together with Arm-PCR of CDR3 regions. MiXCR, run by TCRdb on the multiplex PCR reads, gives a single entry per CDR3 protein. This sample has fewer than 650,000 distinct CDR3 sequences, with 16% found just once. These data originate in a study of regulatory T cells in long-lasting Graves disease. Broader study findings: Graves' patients with persistent disease showed TCR diversity lower than patients newly diagnosed.

This CDR3 contains 14 residues. The V end lost 4 bases, the J end lost 5 bases, and 14 bases lay between the germline ends. Germline V gene lookup returns CDR1 GTSNPN and CDR2 SVGIG (reference sequence). The time point: newly diagnosed GD, antithyroid drugs for less than 3 months. RNA extracted from PBMCs served as the sequencing template. The same sample was also studied in work on T cells in Graves' hyperthyroidism and ophthalmopathy. This second study notes: The TCR CDR3 was amplified in a first-round RT-PCR using the HTBI primer set.

This chain connects TRBV30 to TRBJ2-2, with D perhaps matching TRBD1 (8 bases). The TCR sequence derives from a woman aged 25 to 39 with Graves disease. The sequencing here drew on peripheral blood mononuclear cells (PBMCs), taken at new diagnosis, from a patient treated with antithyroid drugs. CDR3 sequence reads: CAWKRDRRTGELFF. Written as DNA, the CDR3 is TGTGCCTGGAAGCGGGACAGGCGGACCGGGGAGCTGTTTTTT. The full variable domain, in which reference TRBV30 and TRBJ2-2 provide the parts outside the CDR3, is SQTIHQWPATLVQPVGSPLSLECTVEGTSNPNLYWYRQAAGRGLQLLFYSVGIGQISSEVPQNLSASRPQDRQFILSSKKLLLSDSGFYLCAWKRDRRTGELFFGEGSRLTVL.